One TCR beta chain is described in this entry. The CDR3 totals 13 residues. Between the trimmed V and J ends, which lost 5 bases and 1 base, there was a span of 8 bases. CDR1 is SGHVS, CDR2 FNYEAQ, per germline. This record belongs to a study of early T cells in non-severe SARS-CoV-2 infection. Study-wide context: Sequencing of unsorted whole blood was done on bulk RNA, leaving chains unpaired.

Individual cDNA molecules received unique molecular identifiers during library preparation. MiXCR, run by TCRdb on the 5' RACE reads, gives a single entry per CDR3 protein. This table has tens of thousands of distinct CDR3 sequences, around 7% appearing once. V gene TRBV7-6 combines with J gene TRBJ1-1; D may be TRBD1 (6 bases). This TCR was sampled from an adult who was a healthcare worker with PCR-confirmed SARS-CoV-2 infection or an uninfected control (not recorded which). Sequenced input: whole blood. CDR3 loop: CASSQQGNTEAFF. In DNA, the CDR3 is TGTGCCAGCAGCCAACAGGGGAACACTGAAGCTTTCTTT.